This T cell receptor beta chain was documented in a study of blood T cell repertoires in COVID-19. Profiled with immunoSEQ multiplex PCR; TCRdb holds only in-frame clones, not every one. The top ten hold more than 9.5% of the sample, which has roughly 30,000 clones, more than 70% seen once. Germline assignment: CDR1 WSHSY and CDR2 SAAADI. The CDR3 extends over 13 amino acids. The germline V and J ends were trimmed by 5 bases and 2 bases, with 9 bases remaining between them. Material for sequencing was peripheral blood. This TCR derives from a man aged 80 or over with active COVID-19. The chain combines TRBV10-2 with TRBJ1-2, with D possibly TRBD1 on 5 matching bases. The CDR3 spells CASSSDNNYGYTF. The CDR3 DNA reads TGCGCCAGCAGTTCGGACAACAACTATGGCTACACCTTC.